These 11 T cell receptor beta chains share one sample of origin, sequenced in a study of beta chain features in type 1 diabetes (dated by TCRdb to the late 2010s). Study-wide findings and limitations: A moderate but significant shortening of TCRB CDR3 length was observed in type 1 diabetes patients in all four CD4+ subsets.

Libraries were prepared through the immunoSEQ multiplex PCR assay. The High Capacity cDNA Reverse Transcription Kit was used to reverse transcribe all of the isolated RNA, meaning that expressed TCRB transcripts were what got sequenced. In its TCRdb copy, this immuneACCESS table keeps in-frame sequences only and misses some clones. Where compared with another copy, unresolved V genes explain less than half of these, and the others have no known cause. The sample profile shows about 650,000 clones; under 15% of them were found once. More than 0.1% of the sample belongs to the ten largest clones. These receptors are not linked to any known antigen. Sequencing input: naive CD4+ T cells from blood. Interpreted using the paper, the cell subset or site label stands for: true naive CD4+ T cells. Receptor source: a young man with type 1 diabetes.

The V and J genes are TRBV4-2 and TRBJ2-5; 7 bases agree with TRBD1. The CDR3 has 14 amino acids. Germline trimming cut 1 base from V and 4 bases from J; bases unmatched to any gene: 3. The germline CDR1 and CDR2 sequences are LGHNA and YNFKEQ. CDR3 nucleotides: TGTGCCAGCAGCCAAGGACCAGGGGGAGAGACCCAGTACTTC. Translation gives CASSQGPGGETQYF.

This clone was found a few times. This chain uses TRBV29-1 with TRBJ1-1; a possible D gene is TRBD1 (5 bases). The germline V gene encodes CDR1 SQVTM and CDR2 ANQGSEA. The CDR3 loop spans 13 amino acids. The germline V and J ends were trimmed by 7 bases and 7 bases, with 19 bases remaining between them. For the CDR3, the DNA is TGCAGCGCACGACGCCGGGGCGCGAATGAAGCTTTCTTT. It encodes CSARRRGANEAFF. The variable domain in full, completed from reference TRBV29-1 and TRBJ1-1, reads SAVISQKPSRDICQRGTSLTIQCQVDSQVTMMFWYRQQPGQSLTLIATANQGSEATYESGFVIDKFPISRPNLTFSTLTVSNMSPEDSSIYLCSARRRGANEAFFGQGTRLTVV.

This clone was counted only a few times. The chain carries TRBV7-2 and TRBJ2-7; perhaps TRBD1 as D (6 bases). Per the germline V gene, CDR1 is SGHTA and CDR2 is FQGNSA. This CDR3 is built from 15 residues. Trimming pared 2 bases from V and 6 bases from J, leaving 17 bases between. The DNA of the CDR3 is TGTGCCAGCAGCTTATTAGGGGGTAAGGAAGGCGAGCAGTACTTC. Translated, it gives CASSLLGGKEGEQYF.

This clone was counted a few times. The chain links TRBV7-2 to TRBJ2-7; possible D gene TRBD2, 6 bases. Germline CDR1 and CDR2: SGHTA and FQGNSA. The CDR3 sequence is 14 residues long. Trimming took off 2 bases at V and 2 bases at J, with 10 bases between the two ends. This CDR3 reads CASSLRDLAYEQYF. CDR3 DNA sequence: TGTGCCAGCAGCTTAAGGGACTTAGCCTACGAGCAGTACTTC. Based on the CDR3 plus reference TRBV7-2 and TRBJ2-7, the full variable domain is GAGVSQSPSNKVTEKGKDVELRCDPISGHTALYWYRQSLGQGLEFLIYFQGNSAPDKSGLPSDRFSAERTGGSVSTLTIQRTQQEDSAVYLCASSLRDLAYEQYFGPGTRLTVT.

This clone has only a few counts. The chain has TRBV9 and TRBJ2-7; TRBD1 aligns across 7 bases. Germline V CDR1 and CDR2: SGDLS, YYNGEE. The V segment lost 5 bases and the J segment 2 bases; nucleotides outside the gene matches: 7. The CDR3 covers 14 residues. CDR3 DNA sequence: TGTGCCAGCAGTGGGACAGATGACGCCTACGAGCAGTACTTC. Its protein product is CASSGTDDAYEQYF.

This sequence joins TRBV27 and TRBJ2-7, with D possibly being TRBD1 (5 bases). V lost 4 bases, J lost 3 bases, and 10 bases lay in between. Germline V gene data show CDR1 as MNHEY and CDR2 as SMNVEV (reference sequence). CDR3 size: 13 residues. CDR3 sequence: CASSSDRLYEQYF. DNA of the CDR3: TGTGCCAGCAGTTCCGACAGACTCTACGAGCAGTACTTC.

This clone was counted between two and nine times. The chain couples TRBV7-9 to TRBJ1-6; D is unresolved. V dropped 3 bases and J dropped 6 bases, with 12 bases sitting between them. The length of the CDR3 is 15 residues. Germline lookup yields CDR1 SEHNR and CDR2 FQNEAQ (reference sequence). CDR3 protein: CASSLASRSNSPLHF. The CDR3 nucleotides are TGTGCCAGCAGCTTGGCCTCTCGGAGTAATTCACCCCTCCACTTT.

The CDR3 protein is CASSTDPGDYEQYF. The CDR3 coding sequence is TGTGCCAGCAGCACAGATCCAGGGGATTACGAGCAGTACTTC. The chain uses TRBV11-2 and TRBJ2-7, with a possible D match to TRBD1 (6 bases). V lost 5 bases, J lost 4 bases, and 15 bases lay in between. CDR3 length: 14 residues. Germline values: CDR1 SGHAT, CDR2 FQNNGV.

The chain links TRBV27 to TRBJ2-5; 13 bases agree with TRBD2. The V gene's germline CDR1 is MNHEY and CDR2 SMNVEV (reference sequence). CDR3 size: 18 residues. The V gene end was trimmed by 5 bases and the J gene end by 5 bases; junction bases not matched to a gene: 14. The CDR3 loop is CASSLGLAGAPGGETQYF. In DNA, the CDR3 is TGTGCCAGCAGTCTCGGACTAGCGGGGGCCCCGGGTGGGGAGACCCAGTACTTC.

This clone was observed a handful of times. The chain couples TRBV7-2 to TRBJ1-3, with D unclear. Germline V CDR1 and CDR2: SGHTA, FQGNSA. The CDR3 is 17 amino acids. The V end lost 1 base, the J end lost 0 bases, and 13 bases lay between the germline ends. The CDR3 bases are TGTGCCAGCAGCTTAGGATGGGCCAGACTCTCTGGAAACACCATATATTTT. This codes for CASSLGWARLSGNTIYF.

This clone appeared a few times. The rearrangement links TRBV29-1 to TRBJ2-3, with a weak D call TRBD1 (6 bases). Trimming removed 4 bases at V and 6 bases at J, with 11 bases between. The CDR3 runs to 12 residues. Germline CDR1 reads SQVTM; CDR2 reads ANQGSEA. CDR3 nucleotides: TGCAGCGTTGGGGCAGGGGCGGATACGCAGTATTTT. It specifies CSVGAGADTQYF.